The rows below give T cell receptor beta chains drawn from one sample of a study of T-cell memory formation after mild COVID-19. MiXCR was run by TCRdb on the 5' RACE reads, yielding one entry per CDR3 protein. This table has under 50,000 distinct CDR3 sequences, more than 9% appearing once. Sample: PBMCs or a T cell subset sorted from them (not recorded which). These receptors were obtained from an adult woman who had mild COVID-19 (a few samples of this study predate the infection). Cell type and time point are not known. CDR3s include the opening cysteine and the closing phenylalanine or tryptophan. The D gene is left open where the match is weak. Clone size is given for some rows only: seen once, a few or many times, or a class if the clone is expanded.

V gene	J gene	D gene	clone size	CDR3 protein	CDR3 DNA
TRBV25-1	TRBJ1-1	TRBD1	few	CASSEGQGAFF	TGTGCCAGCAGTGAAGGACAGGGGGCTTTCTTT
TRBV27	TRBJ1-2	NA	many	CASSSHLTGYGYTF	TGTGCCAGCAGTTCCCACTTAACAGGGTATGGCTACACCTTC
TRBV5-1	TRBJ2-3	TRBD2	NA	CASSLYRASGGADTQYF	TGCGCCAGCAGCTTGTACCGGGCTAGCGGGGGTGCAGATACGCAGTATTTT
TRBV30	TRBJ1-1	NA	NA	CACNTNTEAFF	TGTGCCTGCAATACGAACACTGAAGCTTTCTTT
TRBV4-2	TRBJ1-4	NA	NA	CASSQDLGEKLFF	TGTGCCAGCAGCCAAGATCTAGGAGAAAAACTGTTTTTT
TRBV7-9	TRBJ1-4	TRBD1	few	CASSLKGTGGEKLFF	TGTGCCAGCAGCTTGAAGGGGACAGGGGGCGAAAAACTGTTTTTT
TRBV18	TRBJ2-3	NA	many	CASSPEVTDTQYF	TGTGCCAGCTCACCAGAGGTGACAGATACGCAGTATTTT
TRBV12-3/TRBV12-4	TRBJ2-1	NA	many	CASSDLVSYNEQFF	TGTGCCAGCAGCGACCTAGTTTCCTACAATGAGCAGTTCTTC
TRBV4-3	TRBJ1-1	NA	NA	CASSQDRDIEAFF	TGCGCCAGCAGCCAAGATCGGGACATCGAAGCTTTCTTT
TRBV24-1	TRBJ2-3	TRBD2	NA	CATSEFLAGEGDTQYF	TGTGCCACCAGTGAATTTCTAGCGGGAGAGGGAGATACGCAGTATTTT
TRBV20-1	TRBJ2-3	NA	NA	CSAPPYSTDTQYF	TGCAGTGCCCCACCCTATAGCACAGATACGCAGTATTTT
TRBV29-1	TRBJ2-5	TRBD2	few	CSVESAGARQETQYF	TGCAGCGTTGAAAGCGCGGGAGCCCGACAAGAGACCCAGTACTTC
TRBV7-9	TRBJ2-7	NA	few	CASSTTVYEQYF	TGTGCCAGCAGCACGACGGTTTACGAGCAGTACTTC
TRBV20-1	TRBJ2-3	NA	many	CSASLAARAAGTDTQYF	TGCAGTGCAAGTCTAGCCGCCAGAGCGGCAGGCACAGATACGCAGTATTTT
TRBV12-3/TRBV12-4	TRBJ2-7	NA	NA	CASTLLGSSYEQYF	TGTGCCAGCACCCTTTTAGGCAGTTCCTACGAGCAGTACTTC
TRBV7-9	TRBJ2-2	NA	once	CASSSNTGELFF	TGTGCCAGCAGCTCAAACACCGGGGAGCTGTTTTTT
TRBV18	TRBJ2-7	NA	many	CASSPTATTYEQYF	TGTGCCAGCTCACCAACTGCAACTACCTACGAGCAGTACTTC
TRBV5-5	TRBJ2-7	NA	many	CASSWDFAYEQYF	TGTGCCAGCAGCTGGGACTTTGCCTACGAGCAGTACTTC
TRBV18	TRBJ2-7	TRBD2	few	CASSPGAGVEEQYF	TGTGCCAGCTCACCGGGAGCGGGAGTCGAAGAGCAGTACTTC
TRBV27	TRBJ2-3	NA	NA	CASSFSYSRDHTDTQYF	TGTGCCAGCAGTTTCTCCTACTCCAGGGACCACACAGATACGCAGTATTTT
TRBV5-1	TRBJ2-1	NA	few	CASSLGGHEQFF	TGCGCCAGCAGCTTGGGGGGGCATGAGCAGTTCTTC
TRBV29-1	TRBJ2-3	TRBD2	few	CSAVTSGASTDTQYF	TGCAGCGCCGTTACTAGCGGCGCAAGCACAGATACGCAGTATTTT
TRBV12-3/TRBV12-4	TRBJ2-1	TRBD2	few	CASSPSGRGGWGNEQFF	TGTGCCAGCAGTCCCAGCGGGAGGGGGGGCTGGGGCAATGAGCAGTTCTTC
TRBV11-2	TRBJ2-2	NA	many	CASSPGAGSNTGELFF	TGTGCCAGCAGCCCCGGGGCGGGGTCGAACACCGGGGAGCTGTTTTTT
TRBV18	TRBJ2-5	NA	few	CASSPPTLQETQYF	TGTGCCAGCTCACCACCGACACTCCAAGAGACCCAGTACTTC
TRBV5-6	TRBJ1-1	NA	NA	CASTRPRTEAFF	TGTGCCAGCACCCGACCAAGGACTGAAGCTTTCTTT
TRBV7-9	TRBJ2-5	TRBD1	few	CASTSGQFYQETQYF	TGTGCCAGCACCTCGGGACAGTTCTACCAAGAGACCCAGTACTTC
TRBV5-1	TRBJ2-1	TRBD2	few	CASSLVGTSGSIVYEQFF	TGCGCCAGCAGCTTGGTTGGGACTAGCGGGAGCATAGTTTATGAGCAGTTCTTC
TRBV20-1	TRBJ1-6	TRBD1	NA	CSAPTGWGSPLHF	TGCAGTGCTCCGACAGGGTGGGGTTCACCCCTCCACTTT
TRBV7-9	TRBJ2-3	NA	many	CASSSRRTGGGTDTQYF	TGTGCCAGCAGCTCACGCCGGACAGGCGGGGGCACAGATACGCAGTATTTT
TRBV15	TRBJ1-1	TRBD1	few	CATSREKTGGYEAFF	TGTGCCACCAGCAGAGAAAAAACAGGGGGCTACGAAGCTTTCTTT
TRBV7-2	TRBJ2-7	NA	few	CASSSRTVYEQYF	TGTGCCAGCAGCTCCCGGACAGTCTACGAGCAGTACTTC
TRBV11-3	TRBJ2-7	NA	few	CASSLGQLSPYEQYF	TGTGCCAGCAGCTTAGGCCAGTTGAGCCCCTACGAGCAGTACTTC
TRBV20-1	TRBJ1-5	NA	many	CSARDTGVDQPQHF	TGCAGTGCTAGAGATACCGGGGTCGATCAGCCCCAGCATTTT
TRBV4-3	TRBJ1-2	NA	NA	CASSQVYGQGSYGYTF	TGCGCCAGCAGCCAAGTCTATGGGCAGGGGAGCTATGGCTACACCTTC
TRBV5-1	TRBJ1-2	NA	NA	CASSLGYRDYGYTF	TGCGCCAGCAGCTTGGGGTACAGGGACTATGGCTACACCTTC